One and the same sample provided the 23 T cell receptor beta chains below, sequenced in a study of shared clonotypes between healthy human individuals. Assay used: immunoSEQ multiplex PCR; TCRdb lists only in-frame clones, some missing. Of some 1,100,000 clones listed, about 80% were seen once; the top ten hold under 0.65%. The sample was memory CD4+ T cells from PBMCs. Noted subset: CD45RA-negative fraction. These receptor sequences come from a man between 18 and 35 years old in good health. Some clones in this sample may be carry-over from other donors' samples.

This clone was detected once. The V and J genes are TRBV19 and TRBJ2-5, with TRBD2 matching over 7 bases. The trim removed 6 bases at V and 0 bases at J, leaving 4 bases unmatched. Germline assignment: CDR1 LNHDA and CDR2 SQIVND (reference sequence). This CDR3 is built from 14 residues. CDR3 sequence: CASRRGTNQETQYF. In DNA, the CDR3 is TGTGCCAGTAGACGCGGGACTAACCAAGAGACCCAGTACTTC.

This clone turned up a few times. The J gene is TRBJ2-1, the V gene TRBV5-1; D unclear. The V gene lost 1 base and the J gene lost 5 bases, with 13 bases spanning the gap. CDR3 size: 15 residues. Per germline, CDR1 SGHRS and CDR2 YFSETQ. As DNA, the CDR3 is TGCGCCAGCAGCTTGTTGGTAGGCCAACACAATGAGCAGTTCTTC. Its protein is CASSLLVGQHNEQFF.

This clone was counted a single time. The V gene is TRBV2, the J gene TRBJ2-2; a possible D gene is TRBD2 (5 bases). V shed 2 bases and J shed 0 bases, with 10 bases lying between them. CDR1 is SNHLY and CDR2 is FYNNEI in the germline V gene. The CDR3 runs to 16 residues. As DNA, the CDR3 is TGTGCCAGCAGTGAACGGGGTCCCCCGAACACCGGGGAGCTGTTTTTT. Its protein product is CASSERGPPNTGELFF.

The chain recombines TRBV6-6 with TRBJ2-1; TRBD1 matches at 7 bases. Germline lookup yields CDR1 MNHNY and CDR2 SVGAGI (reference sequence). V was clipped by 6 bases and J by 4 bases; unmatched bases: 3. This CDR3 spans 13 amino acids. The CDR3 loop reads CASRATGYNEQFF. As DNA, the CDR3 is TGTGCCAGCAGGGCGACAGGGTACAATGAGCAGTTCTTC.

Concerning this clone: This specimen includes other DNA sequences encoding the same CDR3. J is TRBJ1-2 and V is TRBV6-6, with a possible D match to TRBD1 (5 bases). V lost 2 bases and J 0 bases, leaving 7 bases between the germline ends. This CDR3 comprises 14 residues. Germline V gene lookup returns CDR1 MNHNY and CDR2 SVGAGI (reference sequence). The CDR3, as DNA: TGTGCCAGCAGTTACGGGGGGACTAACTATGGCTACACCTTC. Translating it yields CASSYGGTNYGYTF.

V usage is TRBV25-1 and J usage is TRBJ2-3, with 14 bases matching TRBD2. Unmatched junction bases numbered 8, after V lost 6 bases and J lost 6 bases. CDR3 length equals 16 residues. CDR1 is MGHDK, CDR2 SYGVNS, per germline. The CDR3 reads CASSLTSGRAGDTQYF. The CDR3 DNA is TGTGCCAGCAGCCTGACTAGCGGGAGGGCCGGTGATACGCAGTATTTT.

A few counts support this clone. The same CDR3 also results from other DNA sequences found in this sample. The chain carries TRBV6-5 and TRBJ2-7; 8 positions agree with TRBD1. The V gene's germline CDR1 is MNHEY and CDR2 SVGAGI. V lost 3 bases and J lost 4; bases outside the gene matches: 5. The CDR3 covers 14 residues. The CDR3: CASSYRTGSYEQYF. The DNA of the CDR3 is TGTGCCAGCAGTTATAGGACAGGGTCATACGAGCAGTACTTC.

The chain employs TRBV6-1 and TRBJ1-2, with D hard to call. The germline V gene has CDR1 MNHNS and CDR2 SASEGT. Trimming removed 4 bases at V and 0 bases at J, with 6 bases between. CDR3 length: 13 residues. The CDR3 here is CASSVRANYGYTF. The CDR3 DNA is TGTGCCAGCAGTGTGCGGGCTAACTATGGCTACACCTTC.

The V call is TRBV28, the J call TRBJ1-2; D is ambiguous. The CDR3 runs to 12 residues. V lost 5 bases, J lost 14 bases, and 18 bases lay in between. Germline V CDR1 and CDR2: MDHEN, SYDVKM. For the CDR3, the DNA is TGTGCCAGCAGTAATTCGGTGGGAGAGGTGACCTTC. Its translation is CASSNSVGEVTF.

The chain is built from TRBV5-1 and TRBJ2-5, with 11 bases fitting TRBD1. This CDR3 is built from 16 residues. Looked up from germline, CDR1 is SGHRS and CDR2 is YFSETQ. J was trimmed by 2 bases and V by 2 bases; bases with no gene match: 5. The CDR3 sequence: CASSLTGTGGQETQYF. The CDR3 bases are TGCGCCAGCAGCTTAACCGGGACAGGGGGACAAGAGACCCAGTACTTC.

The rearrangement joins TRBV29-1 to TRBJ2-1; D uncertain. The CDR3 loop spans 14 amino acids. V was shortened by 5 bases and J by 8 bases, with 19 bases between the two germline ends. Germline lookup yields CDR1 SQVTM and CDR2 ANQGSEA. The CDR3 loop reads CSVCKGTVIDEQFF. The CDR3 nucleotides are TGCAGCGTTTGCAAGGGAACCGTTATCGATGAGCAGTTCTTC.

This clone occurred once. This sequence joins TRBV28 and TRBJ2-7; 7 bases line up with TRBD2. The germline V gene encodes CDR1 MDHEN and CDR2 SYDVKM. The CDR3 runs 12 residues. Unmatched junction bases numbered 5, after V lost 8 bases and J lost 4 bases. The CDR3 coding sequence is TGTGCCAGCGGGACTACTTCTTACGAGCAGTACTTC. Translation: CASGTTSYEQYF.

V usage is TRBV19 and J usage is TRBJ2-7, with 9 bases aligning to TRBD2. V shed 4 bases, J shed 2 bases, and the junction held 3 bases outside the gene matches. The length of the CDR3 is 14 residues. Germline values: CDR1 LNHDA, CDR2 SQIVND (reference sequence). Written as DNA, the CDR3 is TGTGCCAGTAGTACTAGCGGGGTTCCCTACGAGCAGTACTTC. Its protein product is CASSTSGVPYEQYF.

The CDR3 sequence: CASSKTGTGTYEQYF. The CDR3 DNA sequence: TGTGCCAGCAGCAAAACAGGGACGGGGACCTACGAGCAGTACTTC. The V call is TRBV6-1, the J call TRBJ2-7, with a possible D match to TRBD1 (6 bases). Germline CDR1 reads MNHNS; CDR2 reads SASEGT. This CDR3 has 15 amino acids. Trimming pared 6 bases from V and 2 bases from J, leaving 17 bases between.

The gene calls are TRBV7-8 and TRBJ1-3; unclear D gene. This CDR3 is 16 amino acids long. The V gene lost 0 bases and the J gene lost 1 base, with 10 bases spanning the gap. The germline gives CDR1 SGHVS, CDR2 FQNEAQ. The CDR3 DNA reads TGTGCCAGCAGCTTAGCCCCTAGCAGGTCTGGAAACACCATATATTTT. It encodes CASSLAPSRSGNTIYF.

V gene TRBV7-2 combines with J gene TRBJ2-1; TRBD2 matches 9 bases. CDR3 length: 14 residues. Per the germline V gene, CDR1 is SGHTA and CDR2 is FQGNSA. V lost 6 bases to trimming and J lost 9 bases; unmatched junction nucleotides: 9. The CDR3 loop reads CASSAGGSSVEQFF. In nucleotides, the CDR3 is TGTGCCAGCAGTGCGGGAGGGAGTTCGGTTGAGCAGTTCTTC.

The CDR3 spells CASSYSGVGQPQHF. In nucleotides, the CDR3 is TGTGCCAGCAGTTACTCTGGGGTGGGCCAGCCCCAGCATTTT. The chain couples TRBV6-5 to TRBJ1-5; no definite D call. This CDR3 region has 14 residues. CDR1 is MNHEY, CDR2 SVGAGI, per germline. The ends were cut back, 0 bases at V and 7 bases at J, with 10 bases in the middle.

The rearrangement uses TRBV20-1 and TRBJ1-5, with no clear D. The CDR3 is 10 amino acids. Germline lookup yields CDR1 DFQATT and CDR2 SNEGSKA (reference sequence). V lost 7 bases and J 7 bases, leaving 8 bases between the germline ends. The CDR3 protein is CSVERQPQHF. CDR3 nucleotides: TGCAGTGTAGAGCGGCAGCCCCAGCATTTT.

This chain connects TRBV5-4 to TRBJ2-5, with D perhaps matching TRBD1 or TRBD2 (5 bases each). This CDR3 region has 15 residues. V was trimmed by 6 bases and J by 5 bases, leaving 20 bases between them. The germline V gene encodes CDR1 SGHNT and CDR2 YYREEE (reference sequence). The CDR3 nucleotides read TGTGCCAGCAAGGACGGGGCGCGGGTGGGGGAGACCCAGTACTTC. Translating gives CASKDGARVGETQYF. Combining the CDR3 with reference TRBV5-4 and TRBJ2-5 gives the whole variable domain ETGVTQSPTHLIKTRGQQVTLRCSSQSGHNTVSWYQQALGQGPQFIFQYYREEENGRGNFPPRFSGLQFPNYSSELNVNALELDDSALYLCASKDGARVGETQYFGPGTRLLVL.

The V gene is TRBV6-1, the J gene TRBJ1-2; D is ambiguous. V was cut by 6 bases and J by 3 bases, with 17 bases left in between. Germline V gene sequence: CDR1 MNHNS, CDR2 SASEGT. CDR3 length: 15 residues. CDR3 DNA sequence: TGTGCCAGCAGCGGATGGGGAAGGGATCACTATGGCTACACCTTC. Its translation: CASSGWGRDHYGYTF.

The genes are TRBV5-1 and TRBJ1-5; tentative D call: TRBD1 (5 bases). The CDR3 totals 15 residues. Germline loops: CDR1 SGHRS, CDR2 YFSETQ. V was cut by 4 bases and J by 5 bases, with 16 bases left in between. Here the CDR3 DNA reads TGCGCCAGCAGCCTGGCGTCAGGGTATGATCAGCCCCAGCATTTT. Its protein is CASSLASGYDQPQHF.

The genes are TRBV7-9 and TRBJ2-3; 10 bases fit TRBD2. V lost 3 bases and J lost 5; bases outside the gene matches: 5. The V gene's germline CDR1 is SEHNR and CDR2 FQNEAQ (reference sequence). The CDR3 is 15 amino acids. The CDR3 sequence: CASSFASGSGDTQYF. Here the CDR3 DNA reads TGTGCCAGCAGCTTCGCTAGCGGGAGTGGAGATACGCAGTATTTT.

The V call is TRBV5-1, the J call TRBJ1-1; D remains unclear. Trimming stripped 2 bases from V and 2 bases from J, with 10 bases between. This CDR3 is built from 14 residues. Germline CDR1 is SGHRS and CDR2 is YFSETQ. The CDR3 nucleotides read TGCGCCAGCAGCTTAGGCAACCTTAACACTGAAGCTTTCTTT. This sequence encodes CASSLGNLNTEAFF.